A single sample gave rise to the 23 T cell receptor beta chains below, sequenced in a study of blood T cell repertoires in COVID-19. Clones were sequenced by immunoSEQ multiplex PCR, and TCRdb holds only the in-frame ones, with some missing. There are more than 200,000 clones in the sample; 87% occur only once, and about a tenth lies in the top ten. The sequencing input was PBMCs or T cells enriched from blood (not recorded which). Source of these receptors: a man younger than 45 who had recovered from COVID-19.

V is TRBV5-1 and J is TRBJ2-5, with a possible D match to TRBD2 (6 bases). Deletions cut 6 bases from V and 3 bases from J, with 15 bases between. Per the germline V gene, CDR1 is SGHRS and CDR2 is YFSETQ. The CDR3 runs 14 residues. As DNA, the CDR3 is TGCGCCAGCAAAAGAGGGCAGCGGGAAGAGACCCAGTACTTC. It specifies CASKRGQREETQYF.

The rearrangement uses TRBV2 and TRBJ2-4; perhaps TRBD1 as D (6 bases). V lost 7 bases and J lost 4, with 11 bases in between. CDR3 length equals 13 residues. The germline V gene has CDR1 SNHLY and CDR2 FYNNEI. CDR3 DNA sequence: TGTGCCAGCACCATTGGACAGAAAAACATTCAGTACTTC. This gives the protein CASTIGQKNIQYF.

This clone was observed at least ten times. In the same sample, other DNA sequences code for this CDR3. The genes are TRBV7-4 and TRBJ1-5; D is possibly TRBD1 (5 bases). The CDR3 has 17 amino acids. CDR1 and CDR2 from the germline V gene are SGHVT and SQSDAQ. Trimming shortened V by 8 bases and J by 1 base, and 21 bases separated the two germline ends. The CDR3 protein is CASPDGYGGGSNQPQHF. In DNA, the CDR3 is TGTGCCAGCCCCGACGGATACGGGGGGGGGAGCAATCAGCCCCAGCATTTT.

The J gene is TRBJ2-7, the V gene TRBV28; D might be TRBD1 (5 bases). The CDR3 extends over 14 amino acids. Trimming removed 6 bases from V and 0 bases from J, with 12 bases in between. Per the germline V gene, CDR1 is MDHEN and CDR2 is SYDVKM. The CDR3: CASSPDTHSYEQYF. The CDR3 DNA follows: TGTGCCAGCAGCCCGGACACGCACTCCTACGAGCAGTACTTC.

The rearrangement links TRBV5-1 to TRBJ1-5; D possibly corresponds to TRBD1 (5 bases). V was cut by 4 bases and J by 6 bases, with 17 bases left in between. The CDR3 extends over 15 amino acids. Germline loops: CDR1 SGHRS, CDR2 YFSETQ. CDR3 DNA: TGCGCCAGCAGCCCCGGTTCAGGGTGGGGTCAGCCCCAGCATTTT. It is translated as CASSPGSGWGQPQHF.

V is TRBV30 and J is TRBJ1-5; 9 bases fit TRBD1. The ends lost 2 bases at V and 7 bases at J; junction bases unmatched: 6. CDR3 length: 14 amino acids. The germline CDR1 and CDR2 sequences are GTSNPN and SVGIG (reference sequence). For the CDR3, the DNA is TGTGCCTGGAGTTTGGGGACAGGGAAACAGCCCCAGCATTTT. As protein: CAWSLGTGKQPQHF.

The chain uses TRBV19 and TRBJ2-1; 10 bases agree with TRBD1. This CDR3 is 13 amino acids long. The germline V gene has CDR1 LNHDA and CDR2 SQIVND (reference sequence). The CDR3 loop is CASTGGPPYEQFF. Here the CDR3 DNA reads TGTGCGTCGACAGGGGGCCCCCCCTATGAGCAGTTCTTC.

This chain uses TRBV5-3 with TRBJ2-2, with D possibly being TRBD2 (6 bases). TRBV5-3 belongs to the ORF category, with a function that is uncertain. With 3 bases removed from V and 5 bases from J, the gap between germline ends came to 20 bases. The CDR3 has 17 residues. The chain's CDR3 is CARSSNGGNCWTGELFF. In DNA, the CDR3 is TGTGCCAGAAGCTCCAACGGCGGGAACTGTTGGACCGGGGAGCTGTTTTTT.

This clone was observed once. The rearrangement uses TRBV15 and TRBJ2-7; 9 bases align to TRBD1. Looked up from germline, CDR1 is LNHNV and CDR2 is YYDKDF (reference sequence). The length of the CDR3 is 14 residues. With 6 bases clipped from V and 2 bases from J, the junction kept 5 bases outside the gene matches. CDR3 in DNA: TGTGCCACCAGGGACAGGGGCCAAACCTACGAGCAGTACTTC. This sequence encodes CATRDRGQTYEQYF. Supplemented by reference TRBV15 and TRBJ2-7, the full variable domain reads DAMVIQNPRYQVTQFGKPVTLSCSQTLNHNVMYWYQQKSSQAPKLLFHYYDKDFNNEADTPDNFQSRRPNTSFCFLDIRSPGLGDTAMYLCATRDRGQTYEQYFGPGTRLTVT.

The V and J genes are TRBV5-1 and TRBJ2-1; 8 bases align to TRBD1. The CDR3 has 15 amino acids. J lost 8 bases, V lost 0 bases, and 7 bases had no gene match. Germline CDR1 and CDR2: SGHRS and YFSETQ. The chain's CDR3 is CASSLGAGGEDEQFF. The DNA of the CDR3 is TGCGCCAGCAGCTTGGGGGCAGGGGGCGAAGATGAGCAGTTCTTC.

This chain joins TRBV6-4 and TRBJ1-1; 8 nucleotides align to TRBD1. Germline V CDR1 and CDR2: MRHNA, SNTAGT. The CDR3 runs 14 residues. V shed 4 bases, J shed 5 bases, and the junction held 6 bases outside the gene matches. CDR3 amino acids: CASSANRGDTEAFF. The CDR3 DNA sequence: TGTGCCAGCAGTGCAAACAGGGGGGATACTGAAGCTTTCTTT.

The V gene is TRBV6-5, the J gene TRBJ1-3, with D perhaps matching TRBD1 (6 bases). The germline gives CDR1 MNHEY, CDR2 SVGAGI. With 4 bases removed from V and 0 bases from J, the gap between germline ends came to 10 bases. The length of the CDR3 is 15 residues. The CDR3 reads CASSSGQSSGNTIYF. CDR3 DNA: TGTGCCAGCAGTTCCGGACAGAGCTCTGGAAACACCATATATTTT.

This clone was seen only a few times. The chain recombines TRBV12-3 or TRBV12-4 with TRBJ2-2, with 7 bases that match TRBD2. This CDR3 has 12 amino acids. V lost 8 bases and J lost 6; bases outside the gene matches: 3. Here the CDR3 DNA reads TGTGCCAGCGGGAGGGCCTCCGGGGAGCTGTTTTTT. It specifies CASGRASGELFF.

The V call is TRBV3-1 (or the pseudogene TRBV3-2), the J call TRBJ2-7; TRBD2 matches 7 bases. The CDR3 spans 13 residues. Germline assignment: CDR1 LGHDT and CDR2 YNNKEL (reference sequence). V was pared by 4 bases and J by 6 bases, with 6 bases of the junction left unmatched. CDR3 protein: CASSPMTSPEQYF. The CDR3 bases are TGTGCCAGCAGCCCAATGACTAGCCCCGAGCAGTACTTC.

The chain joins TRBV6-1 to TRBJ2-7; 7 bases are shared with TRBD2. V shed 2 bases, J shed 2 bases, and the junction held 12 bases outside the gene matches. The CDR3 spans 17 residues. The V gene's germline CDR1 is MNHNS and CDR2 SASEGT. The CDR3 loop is CASSERIWREYAYEQYF. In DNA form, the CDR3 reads TGTGCCAGCAGTGAAAGGATTTGGCGGGAGTACGCCTACGAGCAGTACTTC.

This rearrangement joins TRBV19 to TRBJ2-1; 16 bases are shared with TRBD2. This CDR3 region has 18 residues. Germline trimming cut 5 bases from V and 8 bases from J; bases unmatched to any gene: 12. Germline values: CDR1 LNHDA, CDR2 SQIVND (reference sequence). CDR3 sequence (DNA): TGTGCCAGTAGTCCGGGACTAGCGGGGGGGAAACCCACAGATGAGCAGTTCTTC. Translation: CASSPGLAGGKPTDEQFF.

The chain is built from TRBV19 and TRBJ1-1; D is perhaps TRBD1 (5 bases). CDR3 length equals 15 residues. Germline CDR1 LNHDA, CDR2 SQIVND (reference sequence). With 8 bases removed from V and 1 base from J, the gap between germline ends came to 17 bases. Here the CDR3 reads CASEREGLKNTEAFF. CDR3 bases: TGTGCCAGTGAAAGGGAGGGACTGAAGAACACTGAAGCTTTCTTT.

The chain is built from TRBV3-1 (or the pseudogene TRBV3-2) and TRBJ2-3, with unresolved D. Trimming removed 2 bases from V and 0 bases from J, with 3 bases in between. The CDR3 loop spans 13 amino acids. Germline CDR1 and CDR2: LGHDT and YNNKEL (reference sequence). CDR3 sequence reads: CASSQSSTDTQYF. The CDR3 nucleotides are TGTGCCAGCAGCCAATCTAGCACAGATACGCAGTATTTT.

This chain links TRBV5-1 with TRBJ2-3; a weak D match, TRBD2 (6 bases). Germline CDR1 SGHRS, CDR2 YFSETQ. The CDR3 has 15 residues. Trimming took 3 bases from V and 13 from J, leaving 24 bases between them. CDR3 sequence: CASSSGLFLGGREYF. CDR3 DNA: TGCGCCAGCAGCTCAGGACTGTTCCTGGGGGGACGGGAGTATTTT.

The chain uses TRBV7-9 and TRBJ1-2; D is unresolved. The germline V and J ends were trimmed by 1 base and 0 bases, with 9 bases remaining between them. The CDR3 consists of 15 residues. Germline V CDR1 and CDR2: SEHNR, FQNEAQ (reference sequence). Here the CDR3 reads CASSLVISANYGYTF. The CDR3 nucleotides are TGTGCCAGCAGCTTAGTGATTTCAGCTAACTATGGCTACACCTTC. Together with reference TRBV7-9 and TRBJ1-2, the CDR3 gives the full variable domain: DTGVSQNPRHKITKRGQNVTFRCDPISEHNRLYWYRQTLGQGPEFLTYFQNEAQLEKSRLLSDRFSAERPKGSFSTLEIQRTEQGDSAMYLCASSLVISANYGYTFGSGTRLTVV.

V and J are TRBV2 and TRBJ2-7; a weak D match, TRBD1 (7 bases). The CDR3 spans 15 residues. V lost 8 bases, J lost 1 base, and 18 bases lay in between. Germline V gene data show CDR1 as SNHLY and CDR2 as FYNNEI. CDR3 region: CASGGMGQPSYEQYF. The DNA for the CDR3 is TGTGCCAGCGGAGGGATGGGACAGCCTTCCTACGAGCAGTACTTC. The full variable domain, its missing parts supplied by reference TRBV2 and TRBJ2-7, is EPEVTQTPSHQVTQMGQEVILRCVPISNHLYFYWYRQILGQKVEFLVSFYNNEISEKSEIFDDQFSVERPDGSNFTLKIRSTKLEDSAMYFCASGGMGQPSYEQYFGPGTRLTVT.

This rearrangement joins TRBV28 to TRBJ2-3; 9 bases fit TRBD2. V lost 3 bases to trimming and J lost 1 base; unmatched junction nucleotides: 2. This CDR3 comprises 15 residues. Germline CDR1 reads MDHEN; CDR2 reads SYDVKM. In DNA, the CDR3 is TGTGCCAGCAGTTTCCGGACTAGCGGCACAGATACGCAGTATTTT. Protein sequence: CASSFRTSGTDTQYF.

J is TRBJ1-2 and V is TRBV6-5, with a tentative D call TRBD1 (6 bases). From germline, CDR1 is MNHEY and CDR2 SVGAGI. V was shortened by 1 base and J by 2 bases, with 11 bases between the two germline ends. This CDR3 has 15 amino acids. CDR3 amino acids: CASSYLQGWNYGYTF. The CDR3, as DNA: TGTGCCAGCAGTTACTTACAGGGATGGAACTATGGCTACACCTTC.